This paragraph reports one T cell receptor beta chain. Antigen unknown. The CDR3 is 13 residues long. The V end lost 3 bases, the J end lost 9 bases, and 12 bases lay between the germline ends. Germline values: CDR1 LNHDA, CDR2 SQIVND (reference sequence). The source of the sample is a study of shared clonotypes between healthy human individuals. The method was immunoSEQ multiplex PCR; TCRdb's version includes in-frame clones alone and lacks a portion of them. The sample comprises hundreds of thousands of clones, just over 90% of which are singletons, and more than 20% rests with the top ten. Naive CD8 cells lacked CD45RO, underwent positive selection for CCR7 and left out terminally differentiated effector memory CD45RA+ cells. Donors included only healthy HIV-negative adults lacking recent acute infections or vaccinations. Overall study findings and caveats: Apart from blood, nothing was sampled; tissue repertoires likely differ. Limitation of the genetic and exposure-history diversity represented came from the few donors. Sorted-subset samples were not fully sequenced, rarefaction indicated.

Sequencing used naive CD8+ T cells sorted from blood. This rearrangement joins TRBV19 to TRBJ2-1; D call uncertain. The source of this sequence is a man aged 30 to 45 in good health. The DNA of the CDR3 is TGTGCCAGTAGTATCGGGCTCTGGGGTGAGCAGTTCTTC. It is translated as CASSIGLWGEQFF.